Following are 22 T cell receptor beta chains from one sample sequenced in a study of cytomegalovirus exposure and HLA in healthy donors. Profiled with immunoSEQ multiplex PCR; TCRdb holds only in-frame clones, not every one. Of tens of thousands of clones in the sample, 85% to 95% were seen once. Source material: PBMCs. The receptors were gathered from a woman younger than 35 in good health and CMV-seronegative.

This chain links TRBV5-1 with TRBJ2-5; TRBD1 aligns across 9 bases. The CDR3 has 14 amino acids. The germline V gene encodes CDR1 SGHRS and CDR2 YFSETQ. The V and J ends lost 2 bases and 5 bases, in that order; junction bases with no gene match: 4. The CDR3 bases are TGCGCCAGCAGCTTAGGACAGGGGTCCGAGACCCAGTACTTC. Protein sequence: CASSLGQGSETQYF.

This sequence joins TRBV1 and TRBJ1-1; the table's TRBD1 call for D was not verified on the DNA. TRBV1 is an annotated pseudogene. The CDR3 has 17 residues. The CDR3 sequence: CTSSQETGASMNTEAFF. The CDR3 nucleotides read TGCACCAGCAGCCAAGAGACAGGAGCTAGTATGAACACTGAAGCTTTCTTT.

This clone was observed a handful of times. The chain has TRBV4-3 and TRBJ2-1; D remains ambiguous. This CDR3 spans 16 amino acids. The V gene's germline CDR1 is LGHNA and CDR2 YSLEER. V was cut by 0 bases and J by 0 bases, with 9 bases left in between. The CDR3 reads CASSQEAASSYNEQFF. The CDR3 nucleotides read TGCGCCAGCAGCCAAGAGGCTGCCAGCTCCTACAATGAGCAGTTCTTC.

V is TRBV10-2 and J is TRBJ2-5, with 12 positions matching TRBD2. V gave up 4 bases and J gave up 5 bases; unmatched junction bases: 2. The CDR3 extends over 14 amino acids. From germline, CDR1 is WSHSY and CDR2 SAAADI. The CDR3 DNA reads TGCGCCAGCAGTGTCACTAGCGGGAGGGAGACCCAGTACTTC. Translated: CASSVTSGRETQYF.

This chain joins TRBV27 and TRBJ1-1, with D possibly matching TRBD1 (5 bases). Germline V lookup: CDR1 MNHEY, CDR2 SMNVEV (reference sequence). The V gene lost 3 bases and the J gene lost 5 bases, with 16 bases spanning the gap. This CDR3 contains 15 residues. This CDR3 reads CASSLSGGGLTEAFF. CDR3 nucleotides: TGTGCCAGCAGTTTGTCCGGGGGGGGATTGACTGAAGCTTTCTTT.

This chain uses TRBV6-6 with TRBJ1-2; no clear D gene. Germline CDR1 reads MNHNY; CDR2 reads SVGAGI (reference sequence). V was clipped by 7 bases and J by 4 bases, with 13 bases between them. CDR3 size: 13 residues. The CDR3 protein is CASTTVEGYGYTF. The CDR3 region has the DNA TGTGCCAGCACCACTGTAGAGGGCTATGGCTACACCTTC.

The count of this clone is one. The genes are TRBV7-2 and TRBJ1-5; tentative D call: TRBD1 (5 bases). Trimming shortened V by 2 bases and J by 4 bases, and 9 bases separated the two germline ends. The CDR3 totals 14 residues. Germline V gives CDR1 SGHTA, CDR2 FQGNSA. The CDR3 nucleotides read TGTGCCAGCAGCTTATACGGGGGAAATCAGCCCCAGCATTTT. Protein product: CASSLYGGNQPQHF. Variable domain in full (rest from reference TRBV7-2 and TRBJ1-5): GAGVSQSPSNKVTEKGKDVELRCDPISGHTALYWYRQSLGQGLEFLIYFQGNSAPDKSGLPSDRFSAERTGGSVSTLTIQRTQQEDSAVYLCASSLYGGNQPQHFGDGTRLSIL.

V usage is TRBV9 and J usage is TRBJ2-1; TRBD2 matches 11 bases. Per the germline V gene, CDR1 is SGDLS and CDR2 is YYNGEE. CDR3 length: 16 amino acids. Trimming cost V 3 bases and J 7 bases; bases outside gene matches: 9. The chain's CDR3 is CASSAHTSGGGNEQFF. CDR3 sequence (DNA): TGTGCCAGCAGCGCCCACACTAGCGGGGGTGGGAATGAGCAGTTCTTC.

The chain has TRBV6-5 and TRBJ1-1, with 10 positions matching TRBD1. Trimming at V came to 8 bases and at J to 9 bases, leaving 6 bases not matched to a gene. This CDR3 region has 12 residues. CDR1 and CDR2 from the germline V gene are MNHEY and SVGAGI. The chain's CDR3 is CASEPGQGKAFF. The CDR3 bases are TGTGCCAGCGAACCGGGACAGGGGAAAGCTTTCTTT.

V gene TRBV10-3 combines with J gene TRBJ2-1, with 13 positions matching TRBD2. The CDR3 consists of 17 residues. The trim removed 3 bases at V and 2 bases at J, leaving 4 bases unmatched. Germline-derived CDR1 and CDR2 are ENHRY and SYGVKD. The CDR3 coding sequence is TGTGCCATCAGTGACCGAACTAGCGGGAGGGCCTACAATGAGCAGTTCTTC. Its translation is CAISDRTSGRAYNEQFF.

The CDR3 nucleotides are TGTGCCAGCAGCCCGCGGACAGGCTGGTATGGCTACACCTTC. The encoded protein is CASSPRTGWYGYTF. This rearrangement joins TRBV7-2 to TRBJ1-2; 7 bases are a match to TRBD1. The junction had 8 bases not matched to a gene; V was cut back by 5 bases and J by 5 bases. This CDR3 is built from 14 residues. Germline CDR1 reads SGHTA; CDR2 reads FQGNSA. Full variable domain (outside the CDR3, taken from reference TRBV7-2 and TRBJ1-2): GAGVSQSPSNKVTEKGKDVELRCDPISGHTALYWYRQSLGQGLEFLIYFQGNSAPDKSGLPSDRFSAERTGGSVSTLTIQRTQQEDSAVYLCASSPRTGWYGYTFGSGTRLTVV.

V usage is TRBV6-6 and J usage is TRBJ2-2; 7 bases are shared with TRBD2. The V gene's germline CDR1 is MNHNY and CDR2 SVGAGI (reference sequence). Trimming took 5 bases from V and 2 from J; bases not matched to a gene: 8. This CDR3 comprises 16 residues. The CDR3: CASSPRLAANTGELFF. The CDR3 DNA is TGTGCCAGCAGTCCCCGGCTAGCGGCTAACACCGGGGAGCTGTTTTTT.

The chain recombines TRBV5-4 with TRBJ1-2, with D possibly matching TRBD1 (6 bases). V was clipped by 4 bases and J by 0 bases, with 13 bases between them. Germline V CDR1 and CDR2: SGHNT, YYREEE (reference sequence). The CDR3 loop spans 15 amino acids. DNA of the CDR3: TGTGCCAGCAGCCCCGGGACACGATCTAACTATGGCTACACCTTC. It codes for CASSPGTRSNYGYTF. The full variable domain, with the rest looked up from reference TRBV5-4 and TRBJ1-2, is ETGVTQSPTHLIKTRGQQVTLRCSSQSGHNTVSWYQQALGQGPQFIFQYYREEENGRGNFPPRFSGLQFPNYSSELNVNALELDDSALYLCASSPGTRSNYGYTFGSGTRLTVV.

V gene TRBV6-1 combines with J gene TRBJ1-1; TRBD1 matches 8 bases. V lost 4 bases and J lost 4; bases outside the gene matches: 2. The length of the CDR3 is 13 residues. The germline V gene has CDR1 MNHNS and CDR2 SASEGT. The CDR3 nucleotides are TGTGCCAGCAGTGCCACAGGGGGCACTGAAGCTTTCTTT. Its protein is CASSATGGTEAFF.

The genes are TRBV4-2 and TRBJ2-6; TRBD1 agrees at 12 bases. This CDR3 is 18 amino acids long. V lost 0 bases, J lost 0 bases, and 0 bases stayed unmatched. Looked up from germline, CDR1 is LGHNA and CDR2 is YNFKEQ. The CDR3: CASSQEGQGASGANVLTF. In nucleotides, the CDR3 is TGTGCCAGCAGCCAAGAGGGACAGGGGGCCTCTGGGGCCAACGTCCTGACTTTC.

The chain recombines TRBV18 with TRBJ1-2; TRBD1 might be the D (5 bases). V lost 2 bases to trimming and J lost 4 bases, with 14 bases between them. The CDR3 has 15 amino acids. Germline CDR1 and CDR2: KGHSH and LQKENI. This chain's CDR3 is CASSPSPPGSYGYTF. The CDR3 nucleotides read TGTGCCAGCTCACCAAGCCCCCCAGGGTCCTATGGCTACACCTTC.

The rearrangement joins TRBV28 to TRBJ1-1; no reliable D call. The CDR3 length is 13 residues. V was shortened by 8 bases and J by 7 bases, with 17 bases between the two germline ends. Germline CDR1 and CDR2: MDHEN and SYDVKM. CDR3 residues: CASLDSSTREAFF. DNA of the CDR3: TGTGCCAGCCTGGACTCATCAACTCGTGAAGCTTTCTTT.

This clone has only one observation. The V call is TRBV2, the J call TRBJ1-2, with 7 bases that match TRBD1. The CDR3 is 12 amino acids. From germline, CDR1 is SNHLY and CDR2 FYNNEI. V gave up 7 bases and J gave up 4 bases; unmatched junction bases: 3. CDR3 in DNA: TGTGCCAGCATGCGGGACAGCTATGGCTACACCTTC. Residues: CASMRDSYGYTF. Based on the CDR3 plus reference TRBV2 and TRBJ1-2, the full variable domain is EPEVTQTPSHQVTQMGQEVILRCVPISNHLYFYWYRQILGQKVEFLVSFYNNEISEKSEIFDDQFSVERPDGSNFTLKIRSTKLEDSAMYFCASMRDSYGYTFGSGTRLTVV.

V and J are TRBV5-4 and TRBJ2-1; no clear D gene. The V end lost 1 base, the J end lost 0 bases, and 5 bases lay between the germline ends. This CDR3 has 14 amino acids. Germline V CDR1 and CDR2: SGHNT, YYREEE (reference sequence). This CDR3 reads CASSLTVSYNEQFF. CDR3 sequence (DNA): TGTGCCAGCAGCTTGACTGTCTCCTACAATGAGCAGTTCTTC.

V usage is TRBV27 and J usage is TRBJ1-5, with TRBD1 matching over 7 bases. With V trimmed by 2 bases and J by 7 bases, 8 bases remained unmatched. Per the germline V gene, CDR1 is MNHEY and CDR2 is SMNVEV (reference sequence). CDR3 length: 15 amino acids. CDR3 residues: CASSLTTGSRQPQHF. The CDR3 coding sequence is TGTGCCAGCAGTTTAACGACAGGGTCACGGCAGCCCCAGCATTTT.

V gene TRBV28 combines with J gene TRBJ2-7, with 7 bases fitting TRBD1. V was pared by 6 bases and J by 2 bases, with 10 bases of the junction left unmatched. The CDR3 runs to 15 residues. Looked up from germline, CDR1 is MDHEN and CDR2 is SYDVKM. The CDR3 DNA follows: TGTGCCAGCAGGACAACTAGGGGGCTCACCTACGAGCAGTACTTC. This sequence encodes CASRTTRGLTYEQYF.

The chain combines TRBV6-4 with TRBJ2-3; 9 bases agree with TRBD1. V dropped 4 bases and J dropped 2; count of bases not matched to a gene: 4. The germline V gene has CDR1 MRHNA and CDR2 SNTAGT. The CDR3 loop spans 15 amino acids. CDR3 sequence: CASSATGGITDTQYF. In nucleotides, the CDR3 is TGTGCCAGCAGTGCTACAGGGGGCATCACAGATACGCAGTATTTT.